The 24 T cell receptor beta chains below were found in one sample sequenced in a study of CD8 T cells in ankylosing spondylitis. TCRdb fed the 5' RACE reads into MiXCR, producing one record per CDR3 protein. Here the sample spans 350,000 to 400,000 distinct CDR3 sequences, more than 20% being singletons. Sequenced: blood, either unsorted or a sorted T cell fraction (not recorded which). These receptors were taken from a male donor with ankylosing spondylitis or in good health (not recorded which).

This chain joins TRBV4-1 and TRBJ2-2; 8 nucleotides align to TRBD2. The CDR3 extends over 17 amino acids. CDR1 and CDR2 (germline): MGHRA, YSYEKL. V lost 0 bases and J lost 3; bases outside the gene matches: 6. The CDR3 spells CASSQDSVAGYTGELFF. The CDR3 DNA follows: TGCGCCAGCAGCCAAGATTCCGTAGCGGGGTACACCGGGGAGCTGTTTTTT.

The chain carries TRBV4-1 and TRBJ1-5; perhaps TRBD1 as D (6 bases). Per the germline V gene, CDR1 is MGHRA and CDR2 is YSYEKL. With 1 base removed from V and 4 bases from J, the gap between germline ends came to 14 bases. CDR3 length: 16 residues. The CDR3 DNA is TGCGCCAGCAGCCAAGGGGTGGGAGGGGGTAATCAGCCCCAGCATTTT. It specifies CASSQGVGGGNQPQHF.

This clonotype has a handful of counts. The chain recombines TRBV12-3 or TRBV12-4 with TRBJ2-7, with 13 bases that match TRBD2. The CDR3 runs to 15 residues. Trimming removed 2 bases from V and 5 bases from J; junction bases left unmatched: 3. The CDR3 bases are TGTGCCAGCAGTTTATTGGGACTAGCGGGACACGAGCAGTACTTC. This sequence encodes CASSLLGLAGHEQYF.

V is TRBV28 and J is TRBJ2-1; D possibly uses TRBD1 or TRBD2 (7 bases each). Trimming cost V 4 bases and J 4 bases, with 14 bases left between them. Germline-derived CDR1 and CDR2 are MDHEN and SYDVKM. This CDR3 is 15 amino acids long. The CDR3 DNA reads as TGTGCCAGCAGTTCCAGCGGGACAGAATACAATGAGCAGTTCTTC. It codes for CASSSSGTEYNEQFF.

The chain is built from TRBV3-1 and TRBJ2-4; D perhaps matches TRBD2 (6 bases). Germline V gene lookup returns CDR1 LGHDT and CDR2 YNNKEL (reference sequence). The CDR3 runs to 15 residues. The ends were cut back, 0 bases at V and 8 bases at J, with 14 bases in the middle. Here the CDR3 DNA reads TGTGCCAGCAGCCAAGATAAGGTCAGGAGGGACATTCAGTACTTC. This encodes CASSQDKVRRDIQYF.

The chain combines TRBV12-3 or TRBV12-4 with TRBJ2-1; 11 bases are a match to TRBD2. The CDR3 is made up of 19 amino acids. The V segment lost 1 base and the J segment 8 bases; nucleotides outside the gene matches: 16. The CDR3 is CASSLDSRRPTSGVDEQFF. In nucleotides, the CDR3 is TGTGCCAGCAGTTTAGACAGTAGGCGACCGACTAGCGGGGTGGATGAGCAGTTCTTC.

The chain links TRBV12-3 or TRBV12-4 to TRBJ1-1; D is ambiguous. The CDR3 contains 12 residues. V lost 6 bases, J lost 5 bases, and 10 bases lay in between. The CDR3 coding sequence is TGTGCCAGCAGCCGAGCTTTTACTGAAGCTTTCTTT. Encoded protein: CASSRAFTEAFF.

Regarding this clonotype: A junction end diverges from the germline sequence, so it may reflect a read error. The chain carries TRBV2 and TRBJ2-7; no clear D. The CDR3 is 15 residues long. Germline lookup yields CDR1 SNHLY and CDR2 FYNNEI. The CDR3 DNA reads TGTGCCAGCAGAGAAGAGTTTCAGGCAGACTACGAGCAGTACTTC. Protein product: CASREEFQADYEQYF.

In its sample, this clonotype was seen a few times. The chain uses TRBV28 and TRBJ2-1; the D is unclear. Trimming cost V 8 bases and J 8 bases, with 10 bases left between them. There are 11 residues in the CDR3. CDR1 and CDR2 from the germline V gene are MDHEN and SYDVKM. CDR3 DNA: TGTGCCAGCTCCTTAAGGGATGAGCAGTTCTTC. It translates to CASSLRDEQFF.

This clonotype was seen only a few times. As DNA, the CDR3 is TGTGCCAGCAGCTTAGCCTTGACTAGTCGGGAGACCCAGTACTTC. Encoded protein: CASSLALTSRETQYF. The V and J genes are TRBV7-6 and TRBJ2-5; perhaps TRBD2 as D (6 bases). V lost 0 bases and J 5 bases, leaving 13 bases between the germline ends. This CDR3 spans 15 amino acids. The germline V gene has CDR1 SGHVS and CDR2 FNYEAQ.

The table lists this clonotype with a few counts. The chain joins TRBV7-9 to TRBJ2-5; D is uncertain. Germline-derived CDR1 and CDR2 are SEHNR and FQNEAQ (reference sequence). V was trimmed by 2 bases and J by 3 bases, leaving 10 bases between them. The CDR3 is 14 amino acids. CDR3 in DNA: TGTGCCAGCAGCTTAAGATCATCGGAAGAGACCCAGTACTTC. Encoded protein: CASSLRSSEETQYF.

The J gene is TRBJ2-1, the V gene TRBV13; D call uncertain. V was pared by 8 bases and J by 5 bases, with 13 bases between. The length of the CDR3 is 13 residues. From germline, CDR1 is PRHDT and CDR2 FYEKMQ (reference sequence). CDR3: CASQAILNNEQFF. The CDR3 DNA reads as TGTGCCAGCCAAGCGATCCTGAACAATGAGCAGTTCTTC.

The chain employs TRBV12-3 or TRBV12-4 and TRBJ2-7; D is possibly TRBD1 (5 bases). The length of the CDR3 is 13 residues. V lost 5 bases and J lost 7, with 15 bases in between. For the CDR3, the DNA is TGTGCCAGCAGTCCAGACAGCCCTTTGGAGCAGTACTTC. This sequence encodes CASSPDSPLEQYF.

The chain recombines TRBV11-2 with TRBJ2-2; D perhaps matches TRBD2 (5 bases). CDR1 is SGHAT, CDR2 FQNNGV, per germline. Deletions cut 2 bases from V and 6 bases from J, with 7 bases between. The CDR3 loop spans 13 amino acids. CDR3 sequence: CASSLLAPGELFF. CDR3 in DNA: TGTGCCAGCAGCTTACTAGCCCCCGGGGAGCTGTTTTTT.

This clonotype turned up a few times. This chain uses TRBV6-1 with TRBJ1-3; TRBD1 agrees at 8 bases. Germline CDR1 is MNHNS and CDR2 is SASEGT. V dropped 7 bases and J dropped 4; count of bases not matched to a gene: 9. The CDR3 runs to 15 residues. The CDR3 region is CASTPDRESGNTIYF. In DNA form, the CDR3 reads TGTGCCAGCACCCCGGACAGGGAATCGGGAAACACCATATATTTT.

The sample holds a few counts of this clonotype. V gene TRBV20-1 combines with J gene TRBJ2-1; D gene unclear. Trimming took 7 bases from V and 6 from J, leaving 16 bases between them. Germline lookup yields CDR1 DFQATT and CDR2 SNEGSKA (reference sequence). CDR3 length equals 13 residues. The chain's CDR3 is CSDPHLGGNEQFF. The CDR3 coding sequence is TGCAGTGACCCACATCTGGGCGGCAATGAGCAGTTCTTC.

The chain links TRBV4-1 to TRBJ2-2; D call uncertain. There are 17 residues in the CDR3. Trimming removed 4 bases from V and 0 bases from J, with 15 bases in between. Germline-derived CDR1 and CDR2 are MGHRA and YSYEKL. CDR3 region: CASSPSAASANTGELFF. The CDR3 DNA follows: TGCGCCAGCAGCCCGTCTGCGGCCTCCGCGAACACCGGGGAGCTGTTTTTT.

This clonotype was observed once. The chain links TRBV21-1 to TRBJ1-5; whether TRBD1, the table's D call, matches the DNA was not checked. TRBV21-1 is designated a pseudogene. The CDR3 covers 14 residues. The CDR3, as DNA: TGTGCCAGCAGCATTGACAGGGAAAATCAGCCCCAGCATTTT. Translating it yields CASSIDRENQPQHF.

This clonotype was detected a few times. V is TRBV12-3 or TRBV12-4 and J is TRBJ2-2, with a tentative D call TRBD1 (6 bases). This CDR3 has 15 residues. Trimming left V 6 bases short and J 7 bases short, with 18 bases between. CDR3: CASSLTTGFIGELFF. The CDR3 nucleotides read TGTGCCAGCAGCCTAACTACAGGGTTCATCGGGGAGCTGTTTTTT.

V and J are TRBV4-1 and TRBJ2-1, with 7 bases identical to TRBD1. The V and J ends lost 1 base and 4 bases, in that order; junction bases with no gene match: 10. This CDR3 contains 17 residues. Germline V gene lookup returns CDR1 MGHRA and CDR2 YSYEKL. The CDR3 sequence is CASSQVMGDSTYNEQFF. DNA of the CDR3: TGCGCCAGCAGCCAAGTGATGGGGGACAGCACATACAATGAGCAGTTCTTC.

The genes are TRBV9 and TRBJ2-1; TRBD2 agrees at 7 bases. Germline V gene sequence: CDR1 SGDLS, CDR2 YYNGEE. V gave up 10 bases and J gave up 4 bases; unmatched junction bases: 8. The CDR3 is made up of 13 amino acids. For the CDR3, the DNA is TGTGCCTCCGCCCCGGGGGGTTACAATGAGCAGTTCTTC. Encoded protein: CASAPGGYNEQFF.

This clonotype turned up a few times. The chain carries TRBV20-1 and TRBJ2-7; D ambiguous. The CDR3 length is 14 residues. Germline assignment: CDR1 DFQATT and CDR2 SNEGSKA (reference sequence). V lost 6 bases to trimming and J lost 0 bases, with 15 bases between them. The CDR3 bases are TGCAGTGCCCAGAACCCCTATCACTCCTACGAGCAGTACTTC. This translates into CSAQNPYHSYEQYF.

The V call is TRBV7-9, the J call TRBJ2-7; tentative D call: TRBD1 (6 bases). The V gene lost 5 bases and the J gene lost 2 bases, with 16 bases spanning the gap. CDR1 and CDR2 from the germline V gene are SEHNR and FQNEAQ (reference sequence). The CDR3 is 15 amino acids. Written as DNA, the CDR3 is TGTGCCAGCAGCGCCACCGGGACACTCACCTACGAGCAGTACTTC. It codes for CASSATGTLTYEQYF. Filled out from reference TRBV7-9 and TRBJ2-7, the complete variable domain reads DTGVSQNPRHKITKRGQNVTFRCDPISEHNRLYWYRQTLGQGPEFLTYFQNEAQLEKSRLLSDRFSAERPKGSFSTLEIQRTEQGDSAMYLCASSATGTLTYEQYFGPGTRLTVT.

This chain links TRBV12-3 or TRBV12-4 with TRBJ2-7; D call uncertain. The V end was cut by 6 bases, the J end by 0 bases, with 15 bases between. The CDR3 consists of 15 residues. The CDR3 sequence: CASRPDDTISYEQYF. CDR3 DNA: TGTGCCAGCAGACCCGACGACACGATCTCCTACGAGCAGTACTTC.